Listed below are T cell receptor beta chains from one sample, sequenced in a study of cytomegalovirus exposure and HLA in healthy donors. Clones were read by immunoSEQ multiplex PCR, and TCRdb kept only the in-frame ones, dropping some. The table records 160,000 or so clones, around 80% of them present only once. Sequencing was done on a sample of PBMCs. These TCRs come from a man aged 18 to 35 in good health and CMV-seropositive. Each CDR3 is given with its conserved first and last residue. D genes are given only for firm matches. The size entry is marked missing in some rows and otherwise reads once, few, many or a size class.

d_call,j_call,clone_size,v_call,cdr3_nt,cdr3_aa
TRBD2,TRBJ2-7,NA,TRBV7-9,TGTGCCAGCAGCTTAGGGTCGGGACTAGCAAAGTACGAGCAGTACTTC,CASSLGSGLAKYEQYF
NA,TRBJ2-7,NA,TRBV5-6,TGTGCCAGCAGCCCGGGAAGGGGGATCGAGCAGTACTTC,CASSPGRGIEQYF
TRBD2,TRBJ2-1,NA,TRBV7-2,TGTGCCAGCAGCTTGTGGCGGGGGTCCTACAATGAGCAGTTCTTC,CASSLWRGSYNEQFF
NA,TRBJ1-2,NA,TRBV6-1,TGTGCCAGCACGACAGCGAACTATGGCTACACCTTC,CASTTANYGYTF
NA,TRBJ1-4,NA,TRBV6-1,TGTGCCAGCAGCCCCGGACAGACAAAACTGTTTTTT,CASSPGQTKLFF
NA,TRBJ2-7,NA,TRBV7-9,TGTGCCAGCAGCTTCTCCGGGACCTACGAGCAGTACTTC,CASSFSGTYEQYF
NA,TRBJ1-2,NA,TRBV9,TGTGCCAGCAGCGTAGGATCCGGAGTCTATGGCTACACCTTC,CASSVGSGVYGYTF
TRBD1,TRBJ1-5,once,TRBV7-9,TGTTCCAGCAGCTCCTGGACAGGGACAGGCAATCAGCCCCAGCATTTT,CSSSSWTGTGNQPQHF
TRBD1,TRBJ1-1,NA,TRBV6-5,TGTGCCAGCAGTTCCGGGACAGGGGTGACTGAAGCTTTCTTT,CASSSGTGVTEAFF
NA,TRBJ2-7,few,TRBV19,TGTGCCAGTAGTATCCTCCCTAGCGAAGCCTACGAGCAGTACTTC,CASSILPSEAYEQYF
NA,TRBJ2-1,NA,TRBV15,TGTGCCACCAGCAGAGATTCGGACAATGAGCAGTTCTTC,CATSRDSDNEQFF
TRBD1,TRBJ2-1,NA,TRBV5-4,TGTGCCAGCAGCACGCAGGGGGCCTACAATGAGCAGTTCTTC,CASSTQGAYNEQFF
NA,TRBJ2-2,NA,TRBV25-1,TGTGCCAGCAGTGAATCAGGGTACGCCGGGGAGCTGTTTTTT,CASSESGYAGELFF
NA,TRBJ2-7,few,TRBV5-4,TGTGCCAGCAGCTTGGAGCTAGCCCCCTACGAGCAGTACTTC,CASSLELAPYEQYF
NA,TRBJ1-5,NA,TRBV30,TGTGCCTGGAGTGTCAGAAATCAGCCCCAGCATTTT,CAWSVRNQPQHF
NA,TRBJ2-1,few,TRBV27,TGTGCCAGCAGTTTACAACTTTACAATGAGCAGTTCTTC,CASSLQLYNEQFF
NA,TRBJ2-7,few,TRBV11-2,TGTGCCAGCAGCTTAGGTCGCAGGGGCGAGCAGTACTTC,CASSLGRRGEQYF
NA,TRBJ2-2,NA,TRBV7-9,TGTGCCAGCAGCTCCCCCTACACCGGGGAGCTGTTTTTT,CASSSPYTGELFF
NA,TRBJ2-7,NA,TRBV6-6,TGTGCCAGCAGTTACTCTGTCGCGGGGCCCTCCTACGAGCAGTACTTC,CASSYSVAGPSYEQYF
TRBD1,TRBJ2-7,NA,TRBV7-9,TGTTCCAGCAGCTTAGTCTCACAGGGGGCCTACGAGCAGTACTTC,CSSSLVSQGAYEQYF
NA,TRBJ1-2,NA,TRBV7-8,TGTGCCAGCAGCCCCCATGGGGAGGGCTACACCTTC,CASSPHGEGYTF
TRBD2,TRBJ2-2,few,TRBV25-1,TGTGCCAGCGCGAGAGCGGGGCCAAACACCGGGGAGCTGTTTTTT,CASARAGPNTGELFF
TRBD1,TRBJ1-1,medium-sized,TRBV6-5,TGTGCCAGCAGCATCCCCGGGACAGGGGTCCTTGAAGCTTTCTTT,CASSIPGTGVLEAFF
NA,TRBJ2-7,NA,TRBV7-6,TGTGCCAGCAGCTTAGGACCTAGCTACGAGCAGTACTTC,CASSLGPSYEQYF
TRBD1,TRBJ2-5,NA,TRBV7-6,TGTGCCAGCAGCTTAGGAGGGGGCGGACAAGAGACCCAGTACTTC,CASSLGGGGQETQYF
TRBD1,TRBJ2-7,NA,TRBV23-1,TGCGCCAGCAGTCAATGGGGACAGCAAGGTTACGAGCAGTACTTC,CASSQWGQQGYEQYF
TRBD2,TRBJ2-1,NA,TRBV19,TGTGCCAGTAGTGGGAGGGGTAATGAGCAGTTCTTC,CASSGRGNEQFF